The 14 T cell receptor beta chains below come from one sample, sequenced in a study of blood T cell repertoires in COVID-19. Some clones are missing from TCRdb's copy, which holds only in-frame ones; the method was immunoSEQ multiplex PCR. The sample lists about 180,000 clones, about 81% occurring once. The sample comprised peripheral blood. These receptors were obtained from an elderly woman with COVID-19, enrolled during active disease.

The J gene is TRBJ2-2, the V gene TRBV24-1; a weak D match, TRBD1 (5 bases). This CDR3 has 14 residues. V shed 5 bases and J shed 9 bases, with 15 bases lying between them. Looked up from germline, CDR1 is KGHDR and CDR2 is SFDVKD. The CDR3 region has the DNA TGTGCCACCAGTGTCCCAGGGTCGCCCCGGGAGCTGTTTTTT. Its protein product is CATSVPGSPRELFF.

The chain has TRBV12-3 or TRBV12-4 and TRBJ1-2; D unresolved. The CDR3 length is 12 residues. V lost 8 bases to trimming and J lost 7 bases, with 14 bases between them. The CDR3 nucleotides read TGTGCCAGCGCCGGGGTGAGGCGTGGCTACACCTTC. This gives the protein CASAGVRRGYTF.

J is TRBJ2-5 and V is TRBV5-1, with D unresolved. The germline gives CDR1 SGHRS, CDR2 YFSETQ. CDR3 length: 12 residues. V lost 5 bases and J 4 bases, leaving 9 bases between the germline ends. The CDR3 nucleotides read TGCGCCAGCAGAGGAGTCGGAGAGACCCAGTACTTC. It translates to CASRGVGETQYF.

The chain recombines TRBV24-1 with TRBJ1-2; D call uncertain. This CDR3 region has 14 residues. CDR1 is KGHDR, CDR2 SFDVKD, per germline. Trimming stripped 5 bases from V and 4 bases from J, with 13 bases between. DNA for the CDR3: TGTGCCACCAGTGGCCCGGGGTATACCTATGGCTACACCTTC. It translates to CATSGPGYTYGYTF.

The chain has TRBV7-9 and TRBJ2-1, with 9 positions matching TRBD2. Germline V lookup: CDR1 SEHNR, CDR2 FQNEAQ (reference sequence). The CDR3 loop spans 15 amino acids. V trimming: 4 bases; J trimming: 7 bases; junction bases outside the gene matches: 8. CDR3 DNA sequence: TGTGCCAGCAGCTACTTACTAGCGGGTATGAATGAGCAGTTCTTC. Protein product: CASSYLLAGMNEQFF.

Here the CDR3 DNA reads TGCAGCGTAGGGACAAATCAAGAGACCCAGTACTTC. Its protein product is CSVGTNQETQYF. The chain is built from TRBV29-1 and TRBJ2-5; possibly TRBD1 for D (6 bases). The CDR3 is 12 amino acids. The germline V gene has CDR1 SQVTM and CDR2 ANQGSEA. With 6 bases removed from V and 2 bases from J, the gap between germline ends came to 10 bases.

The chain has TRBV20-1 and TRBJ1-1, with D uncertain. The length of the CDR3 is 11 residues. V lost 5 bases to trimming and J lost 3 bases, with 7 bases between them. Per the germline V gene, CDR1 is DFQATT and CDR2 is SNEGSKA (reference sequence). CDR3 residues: CSAVMYTEAFF. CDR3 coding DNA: TGCAGTGCTGTCATGTACACTGAAGCTTTCTTT.

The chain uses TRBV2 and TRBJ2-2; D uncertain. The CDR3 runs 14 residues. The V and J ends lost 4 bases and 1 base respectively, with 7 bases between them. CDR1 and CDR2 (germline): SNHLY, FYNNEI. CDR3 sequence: CASSVTMNTGELFF. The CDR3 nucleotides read TGTGCCAGCAGTGTGACAATGAACACCGGGGAGCTGTTTTTT.

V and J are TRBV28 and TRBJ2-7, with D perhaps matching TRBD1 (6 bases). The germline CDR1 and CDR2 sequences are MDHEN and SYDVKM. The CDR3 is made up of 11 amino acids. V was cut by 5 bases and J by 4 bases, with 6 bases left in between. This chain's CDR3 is CASSRGYEQYF. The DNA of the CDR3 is TGTGCCAGCAGTAGGGGGTACGAGCAGTACTTC.

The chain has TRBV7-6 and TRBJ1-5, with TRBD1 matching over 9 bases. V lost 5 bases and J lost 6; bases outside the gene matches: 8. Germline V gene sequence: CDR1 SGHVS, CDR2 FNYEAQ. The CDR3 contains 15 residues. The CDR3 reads CASSPGQGGGQPQHF. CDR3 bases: TGTGCCAGCAGCCCGGGACAGGGAGGGGGTCAGCCCCAGCATTTT.

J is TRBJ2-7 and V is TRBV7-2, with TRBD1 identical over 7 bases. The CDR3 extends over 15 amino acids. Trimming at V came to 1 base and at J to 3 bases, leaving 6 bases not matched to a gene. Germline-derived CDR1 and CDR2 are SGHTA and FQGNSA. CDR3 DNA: TGTGCCAGCAGCTTAGGTCCGACAGGGCTCTACGAGCAGTACTTC. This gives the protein CASSLGPTGLYEQYF.

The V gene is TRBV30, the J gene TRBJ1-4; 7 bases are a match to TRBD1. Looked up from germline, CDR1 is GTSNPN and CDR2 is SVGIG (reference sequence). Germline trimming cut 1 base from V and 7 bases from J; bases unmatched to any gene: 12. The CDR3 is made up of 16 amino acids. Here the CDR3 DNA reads TGTGCCTGGAGTGCCCACCCCGCAGGGGGTGTTGAAAAACTGTTTTTT. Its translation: CAWSAHPAGGVEKLFF.

CDR3 in amino acids: CASSVALKEVDTQYF. In nucleotides, the CDR3 is TGTGCCAGCAGCGTGGCTCTAAAAGAGGTCGATACGCAGTATTTT. The gene calls are TRBV9 and TRBJ2-3; D not resolved. This CDR3 is built from 15 residues. Germline V CDR1 and CDR2: SGDLS, YYNGEE. The germline V and J ends were trimmed by 2 bases and 6 bases, with 16 bases remaining between them.

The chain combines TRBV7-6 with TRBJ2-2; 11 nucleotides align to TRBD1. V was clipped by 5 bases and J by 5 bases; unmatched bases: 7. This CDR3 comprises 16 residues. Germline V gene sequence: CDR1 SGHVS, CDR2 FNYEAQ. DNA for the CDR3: TGTGCCAGCAGCATTTGGACAGGGGGCGAAACCGGGGAGCTGTTTTTT. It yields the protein CASSIWTGGETGELFF.